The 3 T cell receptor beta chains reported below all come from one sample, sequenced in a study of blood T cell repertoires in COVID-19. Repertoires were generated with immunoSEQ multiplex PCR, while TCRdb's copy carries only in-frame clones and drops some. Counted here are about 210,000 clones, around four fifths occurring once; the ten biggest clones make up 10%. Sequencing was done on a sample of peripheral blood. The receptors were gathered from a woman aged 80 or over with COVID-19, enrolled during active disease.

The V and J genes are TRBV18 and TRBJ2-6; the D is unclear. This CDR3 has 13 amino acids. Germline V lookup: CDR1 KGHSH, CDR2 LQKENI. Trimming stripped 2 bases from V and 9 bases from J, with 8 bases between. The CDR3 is CASSPWSGNVLTF. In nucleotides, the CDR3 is TGTGCCAGCTCACCATGGTCGGGCAACGTCCTGACTTTC.

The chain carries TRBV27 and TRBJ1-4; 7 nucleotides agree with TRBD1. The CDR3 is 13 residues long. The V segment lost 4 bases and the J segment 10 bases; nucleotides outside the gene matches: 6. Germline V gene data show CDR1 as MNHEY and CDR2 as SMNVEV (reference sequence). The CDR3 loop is CASSSRTGGKLFF. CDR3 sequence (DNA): TGTGCCAGCAGTTCCCGGACAGGAGGAAAACTGTTTTTT.

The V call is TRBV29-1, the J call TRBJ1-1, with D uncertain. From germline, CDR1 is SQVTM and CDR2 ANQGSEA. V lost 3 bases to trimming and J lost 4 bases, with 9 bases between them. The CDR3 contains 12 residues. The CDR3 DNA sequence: TGCAGCGTTGACAGGTTGGTCACTGAAGCTTTCTTT. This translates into CSVDRLVTEAFF. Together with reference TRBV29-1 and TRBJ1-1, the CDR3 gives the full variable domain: SAVISQKPSRDICQRGTSLTIQCQVDSQVTMMFWYRQQPGQSLTLIATANQGSEATYESGFVIDKFPISRPNLTFSTLTVSNMSPEDSSIYLCSVDRLVTEAFFGQGTRLTVV.